This record covers a single TCR beta chain. The V end was cut by 7 bases, the J end by 3 bases, with 15 bases between. From germline, CDR1 is MNHEY and CDR2 SVGAGI. This CDR3 is 14 amino acids long. This entry belongs to a study of blood T cell repertoires in COVID-19. The overall study: The analysed material was cDNA or gDNA that came from T cells, B-cell-depleted T cells, or PBMCs.

Clones were read by immunoSEQ multiplex PCR, and TCRdb kept only the in-frame ones, dropping some. The sample has around 160,000 clones; about 85% are singletons. This sequence was found in a woman aged 40-49 years with active or convalescent COVID-19. The source material was peripheral blood. The chain has TRBV6-5 and TRBJ1-1; D is possibly TRBD1 (6 bases). The CDR3 nucleotides are TGTGCCAGCATCCGAGGGGGGGCAGACACTGAAGCTTTCTTT. Translating gives CASIRGGADTEAFF.